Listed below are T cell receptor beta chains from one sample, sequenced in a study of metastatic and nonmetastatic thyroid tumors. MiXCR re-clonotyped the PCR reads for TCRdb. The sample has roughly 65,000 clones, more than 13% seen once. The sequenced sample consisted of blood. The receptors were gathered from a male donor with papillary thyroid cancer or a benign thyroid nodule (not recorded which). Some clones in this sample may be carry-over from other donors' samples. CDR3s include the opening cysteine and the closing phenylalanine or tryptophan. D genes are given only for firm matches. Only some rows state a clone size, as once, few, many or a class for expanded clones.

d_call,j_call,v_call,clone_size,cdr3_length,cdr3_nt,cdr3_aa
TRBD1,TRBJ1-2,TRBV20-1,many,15,TGCAGTGCTAGAGTGATAACAGGGGGGCGGTTAGGCTACACCTTC,CSARVITGGRLGYTF
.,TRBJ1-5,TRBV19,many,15,TGTGCCAGTAGGACAGGTGGGGATAGCAATCAGCCCCAGCATTTT,CASRTGGDSNQPQHF
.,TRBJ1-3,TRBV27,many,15,TGTGCCAGCAGTTTATCGATCAGCTCTGGAAACACCATATATTTT,CASSLSISSGNTIYF
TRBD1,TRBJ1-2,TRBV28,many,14,TGTGCCAGCAGCACAGGGACAGCGTCGTTTGGCTACACCTTC,CASSTGTASFGYTF
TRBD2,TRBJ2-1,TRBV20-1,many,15,TGCAGTGCTAGAGACAGCGGGAGGGCCGACAATGAGCAGTTCTTC,CSARDSGRADNEQFF
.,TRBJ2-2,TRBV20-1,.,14,TGCAGTGCTGACAGTGGCTCGAACACCGTGGAGCTGTTTTTT,CSADSGSNTVELFF
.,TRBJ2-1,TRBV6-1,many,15,TGTGCCAGCAATCCCGGACCCACCACCTACAGTGAGCAGTTCTTC,CASNPGPTTYSEQFF
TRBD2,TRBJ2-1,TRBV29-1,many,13,TGCAGCGTTGCTAGCGGGAGCTACAATGAGCAGTTCTTC,CSVASGSYNEQFF
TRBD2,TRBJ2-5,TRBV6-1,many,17,TGTGCCAGCAGTGAAGCGGTTGGTCTAGCGGGAGTTGAGACCCAGTACTTC,CASSEAVGLAGVETQYF
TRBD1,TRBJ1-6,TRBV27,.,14,TGTGCCAGCAAGGCCCAGGGGGCGGATTCACCCCTCCACTTT,CASKAQGADSPLHF